These T cell receptor beta chains were read from a single sample in a study of shared clonotypes between healthy human individuals. Profiled with immunoSEQ multiplex PCR; TCRdb holds only in-frame clones, not every one. The sample has roughly 2 million clones; 95% are singletons. The sequenced sample consisted of naive CD4+ T cells sorted from blood. These TCRs come from a man in his late teens or twenties in good health. Each CDR3 is given with its conserved first and last residue. The D gene is left open where the match is weak. Size is stated for part of the rows, as once, few or many counts, or as a class when the clone is expanded.

cdr3_aa	cdr3_nt	clone_size	v_call	j_call	d_call
CASRSPAGGAYNEQFF	TGTGCCAGCAGGAGCCCGGCGGGAGGCGCCTACAATGAGCAGTTCTTC	.	TRBV27	TRBJ2-1	TRBD2
CASSLYDRYSYEQYF	TGTGCCAGCAGCTTATATGACAGGTACTCCTACGAGCAGTACTTC	.	TRBV7-9	TRBJ2-7	.
CASKSSAFNRDITGELFF	TGCGCCAGCAAAAGTTCTGCCTTCAACAGGGATATCACCGGGGAGCTGTTTTTT	.	TRBV5-1	TRBJ2-2	.
CASDGVRGLYNSPLHF	TGTGCCTCAGATGGGGTCAGGGGTCTATATAATTCACCCCTCCACTTT	.	TRBV30	TRBJ1-6	.
CASSATGGSTGELFF	TGCGCCAGCAGTGCCACAGGGGGAAGCACCGGGGAGCTGTTTTTT	few	TRBV10-1	TRBJ2-2	TRBD1
CASTRGRIRATNEKLFF	TGCGCCAGCACGAGAGGGCGGATTCGCGCAACTAATGAAAAACTGTTTTTT	many	TRBV5-1	TRBJ1-4	.
CASSQRINNEQFF	TGTGCCAGCAGCCAACGGATCAACAATGAGCAGTTCTTC	.	TRBV7-8	TRBJ2-1	.
CASSFGQGYQETQYF	TGTGCCAGCAGCTTTGGGCAGGGGTACCAAGAGACCCAGTACTTC	.	TRBV5-6	TRBJ2-5	.
CASSFVTGSHNEQFF	TGTGCCAGCAGCTTCGTAACAGGGTCGCACAATGAGCAGTTCTTC	.	TRBV7-9	TRBJ2-1	.
CASSLEKGGGYNEQFF	TGTGCCAGCAGCTTAGAAAAGGGCGGGGGCTACAATGAGCAGTTCTTC	.	TRBV13	TRBJ2-1	TRBD2
CASSSPSGNYNEQFF	TGTGCCAGCAGTAGCCCTAGCGGTAACTACAATGAGCAGTTCTTC	.	TRBV6-5	TRBJ2-1	TRBD2
CSVGTSGTIQETQYF	TGCAGCGTGGGGACTAGCGGGACGATCCAAGAGACCCAGTACTTC	.	TRBV29-1	TRBJ2-5	TRBD2
CASSLPGGNEKLFF	TGTGCCAGCAGCTTGCCAGGGGGAAATGAAAAACTGTTTTTT	.	TRBV5-4	TRBJ1-4	TRBD1
CASSYRQGSGELFF	TGTGCCAGCAGCTATCGACAGGGGTCCGGGGAGCTGTTTTTT	.	TRBV7-2	TRBJ2-2	TRBD1
CASSLTGDSSYNEQFF	TGCGCCAGCAGCCTGACAGGAGACAGCTCCTACAATGAGCAGTTCTTC	once	TRBV5-1	TRBJ2-1	.
CASSYDPGLTEAFF	TGTGCCAGCAGTTACGACCCGGGTTTAACTGAAGCTTTCTTT	once	TRBV6-5	TRBJ1-1	.
CASSKGRPLHF	TGTGCCAGCAGCAAAGGGCGACCCCTCCACTTT	.	TRBV21-1	TRBJ1-6	.
CASRPGLAGSRPTDTQYF	TGCGCCAGCAGACCGGGACTAGCGGGATCTCGCCCCACAGATACGCAGTATTTT	.	TRBV5-1	TRBJ2-3	TRBD2
CSAWTDYEQYF	TGCAGTGCATGGACAGACTACGAGCAGTACTTC	.	TRBV20-1	TRBJ2-7	.
CASSSRAESGNTIYF	TGTGCCAGCAGCTCCAGGGCTGAGTCTGGAAACACCATATATTTT	.	TRBV7-9	TRBJ1-3	.
CASSSQNNQPQHF	TGTGCCAGTAGTTCCCAGAACAATCAGCCCCAGCATTTT	many	TRBV19	TRBJ1-5	.
CASSLVLGSGYTF	TGCGCCAGCAGCTTGGTTTTAGGTAGTGGCTACACCTTC	.	TRBV5-1	TRBJ1-2	.
CASSPRDDLWKDTEAFF	TGTGCCAGCAGCCCACGGGACGACCTCTGGAAGGACACTGAAGCTTTCTTT	.	TRBV9	TRBJ1-1	.
CASSESDTDTQYF	TGTGCCAGCAGTGAATCAGACACAGATACGCAGTATTTT	.	TRBV25-1	TRBJ2-3	.
CASQQGAAYEQYF	TGTGCCAGCCAGCAGGGCGCGGCCTACGAGCAGTACTTC	.	TRBV6-5	TRBJ2-7	.
CASSVQGAVYEQYF	TGTGCCAGCAGTGTACAGGGGGCTGTCTACGAGCAGTACTTC	.	TRBV6-1	TRBJ2-7	TRBD1
CAISDIRDPYNEQFF	TGTGCCATCAGTGATATCCGGGACCCCTACAATGAGCAGTTCTTC	.	TRBV10-3	TRBJ2-1	.
CAWSADRGLVGYGYTF	TGTGCCTGGAGTGCGGACAGGGGCCTAGTTGGCTATGGCTACACCTTC	.	TRBV30	TRBJ1-2	TRBD1
CASSESRNAHSNQPQHF	TGCGCCAGCAGTGAGTCGAGGAATGCTCATAGCAATCAGCCCCAGCATTTT	.	TRBV10-1	TRBJ1-5	.
CASSKALLGTTIYF	TGTGCCAGTAGTAAGGCCCTCCTCGGAACCACCATATATTTT	.	TRBV19	TRBJ1-3	.
CASSPDRVYEQYF	TGTGCCAGCAGCCCCGACAGGGTGTACGAGCAGTACTTC	.	TRBV6-5	TRBJ2-7	TRBD1
CAWSVRHTGNTIYF	TGTGCCTGGAGTGTACGGCACACAGGGAACACCATATATTTT	.	TRBV30	TRBJ1-3	.
CASLRGETQYF	TGTGCCAGCCTCCGGGGAGAGACCCAGTACTTC	.	TRBV2	TRBJ2-5	.
CASSGGLAGAYEQYF	TGTGCCAGCAGCGGTGGACTAGCGGGAGCTTACGAGCAGTACTTC	.	TRBV5-4	TRBJ2-7	TRBD2
CASSVPGQGALSSGANVLTF	TGCGCCAGCAGCGTGCCGGGACAGGGGGCCCTAAGCTCTGGGGCCAACGTCCTGACTTTC	.	TRBV5-1	TRBJ2-6	TRBD1
CASSEQGQGEQYF	TGTGCCAGCAGTGAACAGGGACAAGGCGAGCAGTACTTC	.	TRBV2	TRBJ2-7	.
CASSLVNSGTGELFF	TGCGCCAGCAGCTTGGTTAATAGCGGCACCGGGGAGCTGTTTTTT	.	TRBV5-1	TRBJ2-2	.
CASSPGLTYNSPLHF	TGTGCCAGCTCACCCGGACTAACCTATAATTCACCCCTCCACTTT	once	TRBV18	TRBJ1-6	.
CASSYFGGRSYEQYF	TGTGCCAGCAGTTACTTTGGGGGGAGGTCCTACGAGCAGTACTTC	.	TRBV6-5	TRBJ2-7	.
CASIRQNTEAFF	TGTGCCAGCATTCGGCAGAACACTGAAGCTTTCTTT	.	TRBV28	TRBJ1-1	.
CASSQDSLVQYGYTF	TGCGCCAGCAGCCAAGATAGTCTTGTACAGTATGGCTACACCTTC	.	TRBV4-1	TRBJ1-2	.
CASSLNYYEQYF	TGTGCCAGTAGCTTGAACTACTACGAGCAGTACTTC	.	TRBV19	TRBJ2-7	.
CASSASYILSSYEQYF	TGTGCCAGCAGTGCCTCCTACATCCTGAGCTCCTACGAGCAGTACTTC	.	TRBV6-1	TRBJ2-7	.
CASSIGGSQETQYF	TGTGCCAGTAGTATAGGGGGCTCACAAGAGACCCAGTACTTC	.	TRBV19	TRBJ2-5	.
CASSLADLSNEQFF	TGTGCCAGCAGCTTGGCCGACCTAAGCAATGAGCAGTTCTTC	.	TRBV5-4	TRBJ2-1	.
CASSYSRGLDLHF	TGTGCCAGCAGTTACTCGCGGGGTTTGGACCTCCACTTT	few	TRBV6-5	TRBJ1-6	.
CASSLNGQGQETQYF	TGCGCCAGCAGCTTAAACGGACAGGGCCAAGAGACCCAGTACTTC	.	TRBV5-1	TRBJ2-5	TRBD1
CASSAGQVVTEAFF	TGTGCCAGCAGCGCTGGACAGGTCGTCACCGAAGCTTTCTTT	.	TRBV11-2	TRBJ1-1	TRBD1
CASIKQGSTEAFF	TGTGCCAGCATCAAACAGGGGAGCACTGAAGCTTTCTTT	.	TRBV27	TRBJ1-1	TRBD1
CASSSETGSVEQYF	TGTGCCAGCAGTTCTGAGACAGGGTCGGTCGAGCAGTACTTC	.	TRBV27	TRBJ2-7	TRBD1
CASSLRDRSYGYTF	TGTGCCAGCAGCCTACGCGACAGGAGCTATGGCTACACCTTC	.	TRBV11-1	TRBJ1-2	.
CASSTERTGGISYNSPLHF	TGTGCCAGCAGCACAGAACGGACAGGGGGCATCTCCTATAATTCACCCCTCCACTTT	.	TRBV9	TRBJ1-6	TRBD1
CASSQDRAGQSYEQYF	TGTGCCAGCAGCCAAGATAGGGCAGGGCAATCCTACGAGCAGTACTTC	.	TRBV4-2	TRBJ2-7	.
CASSPEVQALNTEAFF	TGTGCCAGCAGCCCAGAGGTCCAGGCCCTCAACACTGAAGCTTTCTTT	.	TRBV4-2	TRBJ1-1	.
CASSVGVSPLHF	TGTGCCAGCAGCGTAGGGGTTTCACCCCTCCACTTT	once	TRBV2	TRBJ1-6	.
CASSSPGTGDDTQYF	TGTGCCAGCAGCAGTCCCGGGACAGGGGATGATACGCAGTATTTT	.	TRBV27	TRBJ2-3	TRBD1